This note documents a single T cell receptor (beta chain) sequence. The entry originates in a study of blood T cell repertoires in COVID-19. Method: immunoSEQ multiplex PCR; TCRdb's copy keeps in-frame clones and lacks some. The table lists under 250,000 clones, about 84% of them singletons, with about 8% in the top ten. The receptor was derived from a woman over 75 with acute or convalescent COVID-19. The sequencing input was peripheral blood.

The CDR3 sequence is CASSYVGQVDEKLFF. The CDR3 DNA reads TGTGCCAGCAGTTACGTGGGGCAGGTCGATGAAAAACTGTTTTTT. The chain links TRBV6-2 or TRBV6-3 to TRBJ1-4, with TRBD1 as a possible D gene (5 bases). The CDR3 consists of 15 residues. Trimming took 2 bases from V and 6 from J, leaving 13 bases between them. Germline-derived CDR1 and CDR2 are MNHEY and SVGEGT.